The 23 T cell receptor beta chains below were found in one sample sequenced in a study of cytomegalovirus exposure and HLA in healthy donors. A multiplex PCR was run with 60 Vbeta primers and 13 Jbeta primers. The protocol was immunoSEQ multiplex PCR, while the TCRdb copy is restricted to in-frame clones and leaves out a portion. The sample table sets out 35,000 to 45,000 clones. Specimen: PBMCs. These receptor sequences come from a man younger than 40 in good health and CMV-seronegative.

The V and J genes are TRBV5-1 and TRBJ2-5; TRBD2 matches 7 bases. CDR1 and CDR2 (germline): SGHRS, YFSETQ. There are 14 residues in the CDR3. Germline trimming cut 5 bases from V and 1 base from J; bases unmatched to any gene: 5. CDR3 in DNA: TGCGCCAGCAGACAGGTAGCGGGCCAAGAGACCCAGTACTTC. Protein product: CASRQVAGQETQYF.

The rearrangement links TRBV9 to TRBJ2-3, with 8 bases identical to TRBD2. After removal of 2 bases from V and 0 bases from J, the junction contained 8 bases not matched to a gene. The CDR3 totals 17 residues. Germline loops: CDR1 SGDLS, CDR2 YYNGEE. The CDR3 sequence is CASSVAGGTSSTDTQYF. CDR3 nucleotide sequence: TGTGCCAGCAGCGTCGCGGGAGGAACTTCTAGCACAGATACGCAGTATTTT.

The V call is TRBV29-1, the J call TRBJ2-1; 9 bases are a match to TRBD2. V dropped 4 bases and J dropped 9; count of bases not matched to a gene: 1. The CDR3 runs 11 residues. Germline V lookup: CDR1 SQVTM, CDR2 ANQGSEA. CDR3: CSVGAGGEQFF. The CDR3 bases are TGCAGCGTTGGAGCGGGAGGTGAGCAGTTCTTC.

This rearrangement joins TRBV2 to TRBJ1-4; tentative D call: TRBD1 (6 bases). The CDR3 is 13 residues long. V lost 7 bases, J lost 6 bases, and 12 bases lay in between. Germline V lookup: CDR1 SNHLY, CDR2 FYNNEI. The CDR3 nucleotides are TGTGCCAGCATACTGACAGGCTATGAAAAACTGTTTTTT. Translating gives CASILTGYEKLFF.

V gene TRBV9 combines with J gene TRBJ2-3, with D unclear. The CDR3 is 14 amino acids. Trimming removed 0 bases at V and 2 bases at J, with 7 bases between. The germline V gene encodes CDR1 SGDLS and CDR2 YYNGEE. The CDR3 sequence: CASSVGIYTDTQYF. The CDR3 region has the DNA TGTGCCAGCAGCGTAGGTATATACACAGATACGCAGTATTTT.

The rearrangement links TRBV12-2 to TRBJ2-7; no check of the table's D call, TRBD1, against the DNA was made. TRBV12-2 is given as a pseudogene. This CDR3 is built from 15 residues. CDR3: CASRLADRGSYEQYF. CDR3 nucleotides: TGTGCAAGTCGCTTAGCGGACAGGGGGTCCTACGAGCAGTACTTC.

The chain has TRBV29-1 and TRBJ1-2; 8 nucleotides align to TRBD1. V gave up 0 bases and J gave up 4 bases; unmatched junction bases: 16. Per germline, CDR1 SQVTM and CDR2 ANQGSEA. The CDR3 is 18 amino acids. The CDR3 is CSVEDWGISAGGSYGYTF. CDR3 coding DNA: TGCAGCGTTGAAGATTGGGGCATCAGTGCAGGGGGCTCCTATGGCTACACCTTC.

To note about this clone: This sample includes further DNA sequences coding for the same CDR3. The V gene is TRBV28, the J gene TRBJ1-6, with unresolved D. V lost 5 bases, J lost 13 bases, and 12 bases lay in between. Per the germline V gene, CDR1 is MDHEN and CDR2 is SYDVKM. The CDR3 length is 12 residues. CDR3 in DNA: TGTGCCAGCAGTCTCCAGGTTCCCCCCCTCCACTTT. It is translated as CASSLQVPPLHF.

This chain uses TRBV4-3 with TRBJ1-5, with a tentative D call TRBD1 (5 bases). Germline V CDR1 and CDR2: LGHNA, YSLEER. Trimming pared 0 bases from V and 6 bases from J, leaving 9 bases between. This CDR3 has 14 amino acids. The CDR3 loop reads CASSQDRGSQPQHF. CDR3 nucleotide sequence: TGCGCCAGCAGCCAAGATCGGGGGAGTCAGCCCCAGCATTTT.

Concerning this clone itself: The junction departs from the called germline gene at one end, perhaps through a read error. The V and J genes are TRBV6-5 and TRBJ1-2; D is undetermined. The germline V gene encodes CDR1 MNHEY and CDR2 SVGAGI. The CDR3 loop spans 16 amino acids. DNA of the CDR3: TGTGCCACCAGTTACCGCCCGGAAAGATTAGCTGGAGGCTACACCTTC. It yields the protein CATSYRPERLAGGYTF.

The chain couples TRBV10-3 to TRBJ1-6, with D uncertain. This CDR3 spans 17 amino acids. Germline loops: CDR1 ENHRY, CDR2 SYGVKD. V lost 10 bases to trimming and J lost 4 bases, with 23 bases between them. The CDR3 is CARTGTAQLFYNSPLHF. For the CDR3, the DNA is TGTGCCAGGACGGGAACGGCTCAGTTGTTTTATAATTCACCCCTCCACTTT.

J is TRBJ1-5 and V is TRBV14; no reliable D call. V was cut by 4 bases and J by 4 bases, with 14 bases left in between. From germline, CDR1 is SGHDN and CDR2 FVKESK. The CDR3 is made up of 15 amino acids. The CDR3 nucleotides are TGTGCCAGCAGCCCGTCAGGAGGGTGGAATCAGCCCCAGCATTTT. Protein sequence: CASSPSGGWNQPQHF.

The CDR3 spells CASSRGNQPQHF. Written as DNA, the CDR3 is TGCGCCAGCAGTCGAGGTAATCAGCCCCAGCATTTT. V and J are TRBV10-1 and TRBJ1-5; D is unresolved. Trimming left V 5 bases short and J 4 bases short, with 6 bases between. This CDR3 is built from 12 residues. Germline lookup yields CDR1 WNHNN and CDR2 SYGVQD (reference sequence).

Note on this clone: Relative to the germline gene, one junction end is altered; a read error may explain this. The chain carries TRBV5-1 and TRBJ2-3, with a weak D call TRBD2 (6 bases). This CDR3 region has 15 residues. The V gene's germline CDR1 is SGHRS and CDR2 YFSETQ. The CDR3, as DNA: TGCGCCAGCAGGGAAGGGGACTCGAAGGGAGATAAGCAGTATTTT. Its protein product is CASREGDSKGDKQYF. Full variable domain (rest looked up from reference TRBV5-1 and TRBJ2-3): KAGVTQTPRYLIKTRGQQVTLSCSPISGHRSVSWYQQTPGQGLQFLFEYFSETQRNKGNFPGRFSGRQFSNSRSEMNVSTLELGDSALYLCASREGDSKGDKQYFGPGTRLTVL.

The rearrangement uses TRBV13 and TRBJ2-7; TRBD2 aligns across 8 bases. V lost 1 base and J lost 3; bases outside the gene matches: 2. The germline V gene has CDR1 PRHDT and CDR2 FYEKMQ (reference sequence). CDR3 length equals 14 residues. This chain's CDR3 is CASSLEAGGYEQYF. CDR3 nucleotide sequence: TGTGCCAGCAGCTTAGAGGCGGGGGGCTACGAGCAGTACTTC.

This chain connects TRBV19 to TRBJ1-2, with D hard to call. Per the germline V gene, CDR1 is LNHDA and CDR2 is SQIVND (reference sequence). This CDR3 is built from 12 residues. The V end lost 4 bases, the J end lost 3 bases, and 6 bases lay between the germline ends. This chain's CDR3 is CASSRQDYGYTF. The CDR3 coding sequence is TGTGCCAGTAGTAGGCAGGACTATGGCTACACCTTC.

CDR3 sequence: CASSLGQVSGNQPQHF. The DNA of the CDR3 is TGTGCCAGCAGCCTCGGACAGGTGTCTGGCAATCAGCCCCAGCATTTT. The chain combines TRBV5-8 with TRBJ1-5; TRBD1 matches 7 bases. The CDR3 spans 16 residues. The J segment lost 2 bases and the V segment lost 4 bases, leaving 9 bases of the junction unmatched. Germline V gene data show CDR1 as SGHTS and CDR2 as YDEGEE.

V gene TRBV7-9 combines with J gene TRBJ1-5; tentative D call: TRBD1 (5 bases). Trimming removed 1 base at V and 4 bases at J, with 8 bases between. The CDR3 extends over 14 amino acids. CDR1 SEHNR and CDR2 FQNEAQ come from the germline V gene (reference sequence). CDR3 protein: CASSLGDRNQPQHF. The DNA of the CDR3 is TGTGCCAGCAGCTTAGGAGACAGAAATCAGCCCCAGCATTTT.

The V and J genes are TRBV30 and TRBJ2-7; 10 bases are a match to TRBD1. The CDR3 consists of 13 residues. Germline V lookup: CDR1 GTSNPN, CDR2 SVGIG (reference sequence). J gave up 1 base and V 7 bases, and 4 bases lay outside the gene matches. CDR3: CASDRGDSYEQYF. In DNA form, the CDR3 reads TGTGCCTCGGACAGGGGGGATTCCTACGAGCAGTACTTC.

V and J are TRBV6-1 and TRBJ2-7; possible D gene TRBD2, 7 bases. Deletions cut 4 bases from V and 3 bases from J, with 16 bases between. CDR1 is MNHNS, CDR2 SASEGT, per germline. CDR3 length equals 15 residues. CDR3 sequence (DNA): TGTGCCAGCAGTGCACCTAGCGGAGGGGGCTACGAGCAGTACTTC. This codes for CASSAPSGGGYEQYF.

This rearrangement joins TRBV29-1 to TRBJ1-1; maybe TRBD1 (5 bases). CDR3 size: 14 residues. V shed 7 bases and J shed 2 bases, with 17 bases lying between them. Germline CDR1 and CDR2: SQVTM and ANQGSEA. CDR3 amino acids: CSARGAGINTEAFF. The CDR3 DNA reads TGCAGCGCCCGTGGGGCAGGGATCAACACTGAAGCTTTCTTT.

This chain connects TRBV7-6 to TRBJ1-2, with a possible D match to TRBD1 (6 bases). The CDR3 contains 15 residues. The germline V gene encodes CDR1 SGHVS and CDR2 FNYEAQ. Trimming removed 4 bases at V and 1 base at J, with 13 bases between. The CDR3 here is CASSSSSGHNYGYTF. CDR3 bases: TGTGCCAGCAGCTCGTCCTCGGGACATAACTATGGCTACACCTTC. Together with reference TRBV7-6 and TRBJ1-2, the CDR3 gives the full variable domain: GAGVSQSPRYKVTKRGQDVALRCDPISGHVSLYWYRQALGQGPEFLTYFNYEAQQDKSGLPNDRFSAERPEGSISTLTIQRTEQRDSAMYRCASSSSSGHNYGYTFGSGTRLTVV.

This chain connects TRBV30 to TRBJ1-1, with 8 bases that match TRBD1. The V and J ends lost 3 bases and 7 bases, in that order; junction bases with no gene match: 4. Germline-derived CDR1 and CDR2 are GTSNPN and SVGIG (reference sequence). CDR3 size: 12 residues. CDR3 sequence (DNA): TGTGCCTGGAGCGGACAGGGTGGTGAAGCTTTCTTT. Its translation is CAWSGQGGEAFF.